This TCR beta chain was recorded in a study of identifying expanded T cells in peripheral blood. Here immunoSEQ multiplex PCR was the method, and the copy in TCRdb shows in-frame clones only, minus some. The sample shows approximately 79,000 clones, roughly 90% of them seen only once. The germline V gene has CDR1 LNHDA and CDR2 SQIVND (reference sequence). This CDR3 comprises 13 residues. The V end was cut by 6 bases, the J end by 0 bases, with 8 bases between. This TCR came from a person between 18 and 75 years old in good health. The rearrangement links TRBV19 to TRBJ1-1, with D uncertain. The sequencing sample was made of blood. The CDR3 DNA reads as TGTGCCAGTAGCCTTATTCTGAACACTGAAGCTTTCTTT. Its protein product is CASSLILNTEAFF. Combining the CDR3 with reference TRBV19 and TRBJ1-1 gives the whole variable domain DGGITQSPKYLFRKEGQNVTLSCEQNLNHDAMYWYRQDPGQGLRLIYYSQIVNDFQKGDIAEGYSVSREKKESFPLTVTSAQKNPTAFYLCASSLILNTEAFFGQGTRLTVV.